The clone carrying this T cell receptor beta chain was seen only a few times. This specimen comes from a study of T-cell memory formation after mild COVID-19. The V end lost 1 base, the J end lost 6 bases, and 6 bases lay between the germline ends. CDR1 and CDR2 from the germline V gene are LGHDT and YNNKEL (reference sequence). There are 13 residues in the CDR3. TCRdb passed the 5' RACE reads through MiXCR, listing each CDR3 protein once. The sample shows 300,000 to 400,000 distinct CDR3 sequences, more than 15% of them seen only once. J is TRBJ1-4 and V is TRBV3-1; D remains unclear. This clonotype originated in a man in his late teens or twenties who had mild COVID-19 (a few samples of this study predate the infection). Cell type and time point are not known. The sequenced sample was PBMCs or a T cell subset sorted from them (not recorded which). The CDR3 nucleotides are TGTGCCAGCAGCCAAGTTTTAGATGAAAAACTGTTTTTT. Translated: CASSQVLDEKLFF.